A selection of T cell receptor beta chains follows, all from one sample in a study of cytomegalovirus exposure and HLA in healthy donors. Libraries were prepared by immunoSEQ multiplex PCR; TCRdb keeps only in-frame clonotypes and omits some of them. The table lists some 100,000 clones, about 79% of them singletons, with approximately 3.4% in the top ten. Specimen: PBMCs. The receptors originated from a male donor in good health and CMV-seropositive. Each CDR3 is given with its conserved first and last residue. D genes are given only for firm matches. Part of the rows lack a size; the others show once, few, many or a class for expanded clones.

>TRBV6-1|NA|NA|TRBJ2-5|14
CASSPGHAQETQYF
TGTGCCAGCAGTCCGGGACATGCCCAAGAGACCCAGTACTTC
>TRBV6-5|once|TRBD1|TRBJ2-5|15
CASRSEQGAVETQYF
TGTGCCAGCAGGTCCGAACAGGGGGCAGTGGAGACCCAGTACTTC
>TRBV5-1|NA|NA|TRBJ2-6|14
CASKTGSGANVLTF
TGCGCCAGCAAAACAGGGTCTGGGGCCAACGTCCTGACTTTC
>TRBV4-1|NA|NA|TRBJ1-1|14
CASSQARGGLEAFF
TGCGCCAGCAGCCAAGCTCGGGGAGGTTTGGAGGCTTTCTTT
>TRBV30|once|NA|TRBJ1-1|13
CAWRRRANTEAFF
TGTGCCTGGAGGCGGAGGGCAAACACTGAAGCTTTCTTT
>TRBV27|NA|TRBD1|TRBJ2-2|18
CASRATGTFPSNTGELFF
TGTGCCAGCAGAGCGACAGGGACCTTCCCCTCGAACACCGGGGAGCTGTTTTTT
>TRBV29-1|NA|NA|TRBJ1-5|13
CSVVQGSNQPQHF
TGCAGCGTTGTTCAGGGCAGCAATCAGCCCCAGCATTTT
>TRBV5-6|NA|TRBD2|TRBJ2-6|17
CVSTRARGVSGANVLTF
TGTGTCAGCACCCGTGCGCGGGGGGTATCTGGGGCCAACGTCCTGACTTTC
>TRBV6-6|once|NA|TRBJ2-7|14
CASRTGLENYEQYF
TGTGCCAGCAGGACAGGACTCGAGAACTACGAGCAGTACTTC
>TRBV7-9|NA|TRBD1|TRBJ2-5|15
CASSLGDRGKETQYF
TGTGCCAGCAGCTTAGGGGACAGGGGGAAGGAGACCCAGTACTTC
>TRBV7-9|NA|TRBD2|TRBJ2-1|15
CSSSLGLAGGNEQFF
TGTTCCAGCAGCTTAGGGCTAGCGGGAGGCAATGAGCAGTTCTTC
>TRBV23-1|NA|NA|TRBJ2-1|13
CASSRDPRNEQFF
TGCGCCAGCAGTCGAGACCCGAGGAATGAGCAGTTCTTC
>TRBV7-2|once|NA|TRBJ2-3|15
CASSFMPSQGDTQYF
TGTGCCAGCAGCTTTATGCCGAGTCAGGGAGATACGCAGTATTTT
>TRBV7-2|few|NA|TRBJ1-1|13
CASSLYTGTEAFF
TGTGCCAGCAGCTTATATACGGGCACTGAAGCTTTCTTT
>TRBV30|NA|NA|TRBJ1-4|13
CAWTRQGSEKLFF
TGTGCCTGGACTCGGCAGGGTAGTGAAAAACTGTTTTTT
>TRBV7-2|NA|NA|TRBJ2-7|13
CASSLVGGIEQYF
TGTGCCAGCAGCTTAGTCGGAGGGATCGAGCAGTACTTC
>TRBV19|NA|NA|TRBJ1-2|17
CASSIVSQTGANYGYTF
TGTGCCAGTAGTATAGTATCACAGACGGGAGCTAACTATGGCTACACCTTC
>TRBV2|NA|NA|TRBJ1-6|16
CASRADRSSYNSPLHF
TGTGCCAGCAGGGCAGACAGGAGCTCCTATAATTCACCCCTCCACTTT
>TRBV5-6|NA|NA|TRBJ2-2|17
CASSLLGGGGNTGELFF
TGTGCCAGCAGCCTCCTAGGAGGGGGGGGGAACACCGGGGAGCTGTTTTTT
>TRBV5-4|NA|NA|TRBJ1-2|13
CASSPDSGYGYTF
TGTGCCAGCAGCCCGGACAGCGGCTATGGCTACACCTTC
>TRBV2|NA|NA|TRBJ2-7|15
CASSDRGAGAYEQYF
TGTGCCAGCAGCGACCGGGGGGCAGGAGCCTACGAGCAGTACTTC
>TRBV19|NA|TRBD2|TRBJ2-1|14
CASGEGLGRDEQFF
TGTGCCAGCGGGGAAGGACTAGGGAGGGATGAGCAGTTCTTC
>TRBV6-1|NA|NA|TRBJ2-1|13
CASSEGTGPEQFF
TGTGCCAGCAGTGAAGGAACCGGTCCTGAGCAGTTCTTC
>TRBV5-6|once|TRBD1|TRBJ1-4|14
CASSWGQDNEKLFF
TGTGCCAGCAGCTGGGGACAGGATAATGAAAAACTGTTTTTT
>TRBV5-1|NA|NA|TRBJ1-3|17
CASSLGGGGAAGNTIYF
TGCGCCAGCAGCTTGGGAGGCGGGGGGGCAGCTGGAAACACCATATATTTT
>TRBV6-5|once|TRBD1|TRBJ1-5|15
CASSPTGGRNQPQHF
TGTGCCAGCAGTCCGACAGGGGGCCGCAATCAGCCCCAGCATTTT
>TRBV5-1|NA|TRBD1|TRBJ2-7|14
CASSLTGDNYEQYF
TGCGCCAGCAGCTTGACAGGGGACAACTACGAGCAGTACTTC
>TRBV4-1|NA|TRBD1|TRBJ2-2|15
CASRRQGRDTGELFF
TGCGCCAGCAGGCGACAGGGTCGCGACACCGGGGAGCTGTTTTTT
>TRBV6-5|NA|TRBD1|TRBJ2-1|15
CASRNRGPSYNEQFF
TGTGCCAGCAGAAACAGGGGTCCCTCCTACAATGAGCAGTTCTTC
>TRBV30|NA|TRBD2|TRBJ2-2|16
CAWSVGPGGNTGELFF
TGTGCCTGGAGTGTAGGTCCGGGAGGGAACACCGGGGAGCTGTTTTTT
>TRBV5-4|NA|NA|TRBJ2-5|14
CASSLVVAPKTQYF
TGTGCCAGCAGCTTGGTGGTAGCGCCTAAGACCCAGTACTTC
>TRBV7-2|NA|NA|TRBJ1-6|16
CASSLWGGRSGSPLHF
TGTGCCAGCAGCTTATGGGGGGGGCGTTCAGGTTCACCCCTCCACTTT
>TRBV2|NA|TRBD2|TRBJ2-1|15
CASSRTGGTYNEQFF
TGTGCCAGCAGTAGAACGGGGGGGACCTACAATGAGCAGTTCTTC
>TRBV30|NA|NA|TRBJ1-4|14
CAGNRAVTNEKLFF
TGTGCCGGGAACAGGGCCGTAACTAATGAAAAACTGTTTTTT
>TRBV7-2|NA|NA|TRBJ1-1|15
CASQQSTGLDTEAFF
TGTGCCAGCCAACAGAGCACAGGGCTGGACACTGAAGCTTTCTTT
>TRBV4-1|NA|NA|TRBJ1-4|14
CASSLRQFNEKLFF
TGCGCCAGCAGCCTTCGACAGTTTAATGAAAAACTGTTTTTT
>TRBV6-5|NA|TRBD1|TRBJ2-2|15
CASSPGGASTGELFF
TGTGCCAGCAGCCCAGGGGGCGCGAGCACCGGGGAGCTGTTTTTT
>TRBV7-3|NA|NA|TRBJ2-3|15
CASSLGGVGTDTQYF
TGTGCCAGCAGCTTAGGCGGGGTCGGCACAGATACGCAGTATTTT
>TRBV18|NA|NA|TRBJ1-1|15
CASSPRRVADTEAFF
TGTGCCAGCTCCCCCCGCAGGGTGGCGGACACTGAAGCTTTCTTT
>TRBV4-2|NA|NA|TRBJ2-1|15
CASSQEGLSYNEQFF
TGTGCCAGCAGCCAAGAGGGACTTTCCTACAATGAGCAGTTCTTC
>TRBV5-6|NA|NA|TRBJ2-6|17
CASSFPTGGSGANVLTF
TGTGCCAGCAGCTTCCCAACAGGTGGCTCTGGGGCCAACGTCCTGACTTTC
>TRBV7-9|NA|TRBD2|TRBJ2-1|15
CASSGPGLAGAKQFF
TGTGCCAGCAGCGGGCCGGGACTAGCGGGGGCTAAGCAGTTCTTC
>TRBV30|NA|NA|TRBJ1-5|13
CAWNPGGNQPQHF
TGTGCCTGGAACCCAGGGGGCAATCAGCCCCAGCATTTT
>TRBV6-5|NA|TRBD1|TRBJ1-1|14
CASSYSAGGTEAFF
TGTGCCAGCAGTTACTCGGCAGGGGGCACTGAAGCTTTCTTT
>TRBV5-1|NA|NA|TRBJ1-4|15
CASSPRGGLEEKLFF
TGCGCCAGCAGCCCACGTGGAGGGCTAGAAGAAAAACTGTTTTTT
>TRBV30|NA|TRBD2|TRBJ2-3|15
CAWSLRDYRRHTQYF
TGTGCCTGGAGTCTTAGGGACTACCGCCGACATACGCAGTATTTT
>TRBV9|NA|NA|TRBJ2-5|14
CASSPPSVGETQYF
TGTGCCAGCAGCCCCCCTAGCGTGGGAGAGACCCAGTACTTC
>TRBV25-1|NA|TRBD1|TRBJ1-1|15
CASSELGGGVTEAFF
TGTGCCAGCAGTGAGCTAGGGGGCGGGGTCACTGAAGCTTTCTTT
>TRBV5-1|once|TRBD1|TRBJ2-7|16
CASSFADRGFTYEQYF
TGCGCCAGCAGCTTCGCTGACAGGGGATTTACCTACGAGCAGTACTTC
>TRBV25-1|few|NA|TRBJ1-4|16
CASRGGGGAFGEKLFF
TGTGCCAGCAGGGGGGGAGGAGGGGCGTTCGGTGAAAAACTGTTTTTT
>TRBV4-1|NA|NA|TRBJ2-7|13
CASSQASSYEQYF
TGCGCCAGCAGCCAAGCTAGTTCGTACGAGCAGTACTTC
>TRBV7-9|few|NA|TRBJ1-1|14
CASSAFQGNSEAFF
TGTGCCAGCAGCGCGTTCCAGGGTAATTCTGAAGCTTTCTTT
>TRBV4-1|NA|TRBD1|TRBJ1-4|15
CASSLGTAAGEKLFF
TGCGCCAGCAGCTTAGGGACAGCCGCAGGCGAAAAACTGTTTTTT
>TRBV6-5|NA|TRBD1|TRBJ1-2|16
CASSYWGQGGGYGYTF
TGTGCCAGCAGTTACTGGGGACAGGGCGGAGGGTATGGCTACACCTTC